This TCR beta chain is drawn from a study of blood T cell repertoires in COVID-19. Methods used by the authors: Amplification of reference gene primers was used by the study to estimate nucleated cell counts. Here immunoSEQ multiplex PCR was the method, and the copy in TCRdb shows in-frame clones only, minus some. V, J and clone size derive from that table, while D and trimming were established from the DNA sequence. The table has roughly 130,000 clones, roughly 80% seen once. Before being deemed recovered, Cohort 3 donors had two negative PCRs, clearance, or symptom resolution. This sequence originates from a man aged 45-65 years who had recovered from COVID-19. The sequencing sample was made of PBMCs or T cells enriched from blood (not recorded which).

The CDR3, as DNA: TGTGCCAGTAGTATAGATCGGGGACACGCACAATACAATGAGCAGTTCTTC. This gives the protein CASSIDRGHAQYNEQFF. The V call is TRBV19, the J call TRBJ2-1, with D possibly matching TRBD1 (6 bases). Germline V gives CDR1 LNHDA, CDR2 SQIVND (reference sequence). CDR3 length equals 17 residues. Trimming stripped 0 bases from V and 4 bases from J, with 16 bases between. The complete variable domain, with remaining parts taken from reference TRBV19 and TRBJ2-1, reads DGGITQSPKYLFRKEGQNVTLSCEQNLNHDAMYWYRQDPGQGLRLIYYSQIVNDFQKGDIAEGYSVSREKKESFPLTVTSAQKNPTAFYLCASSIDRGHAQYNEQFFGPGTRLTVL.